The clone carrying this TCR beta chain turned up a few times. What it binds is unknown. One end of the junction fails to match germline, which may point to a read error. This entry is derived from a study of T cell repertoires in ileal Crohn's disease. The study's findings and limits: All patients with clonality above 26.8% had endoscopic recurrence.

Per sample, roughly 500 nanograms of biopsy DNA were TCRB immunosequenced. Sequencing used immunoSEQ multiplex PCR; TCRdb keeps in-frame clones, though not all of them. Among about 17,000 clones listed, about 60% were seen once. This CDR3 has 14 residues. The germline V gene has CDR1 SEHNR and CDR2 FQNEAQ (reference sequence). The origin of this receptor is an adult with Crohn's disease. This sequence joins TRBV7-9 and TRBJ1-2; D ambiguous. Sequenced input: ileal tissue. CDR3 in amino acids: CASSLRGDLKPSPF. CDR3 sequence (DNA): TGTGCCAGCAGCCTCAGAGGCGACCTTAAACCTTCACCCTTC.